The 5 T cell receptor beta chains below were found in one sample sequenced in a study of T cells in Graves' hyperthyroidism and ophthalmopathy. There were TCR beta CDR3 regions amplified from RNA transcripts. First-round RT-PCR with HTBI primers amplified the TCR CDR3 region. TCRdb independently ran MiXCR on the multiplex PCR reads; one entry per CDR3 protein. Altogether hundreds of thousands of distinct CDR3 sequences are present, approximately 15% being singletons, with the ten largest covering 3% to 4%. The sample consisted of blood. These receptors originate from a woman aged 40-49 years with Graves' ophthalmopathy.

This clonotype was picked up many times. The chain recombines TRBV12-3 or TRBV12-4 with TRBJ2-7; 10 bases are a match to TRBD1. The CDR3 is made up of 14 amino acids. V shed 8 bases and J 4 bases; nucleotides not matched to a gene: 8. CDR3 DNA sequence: TGTGCCAGCGGACCCTCGGGACAGGGGTACGAGCAGTACTTC. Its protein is CASGPSGQGYEQYF.

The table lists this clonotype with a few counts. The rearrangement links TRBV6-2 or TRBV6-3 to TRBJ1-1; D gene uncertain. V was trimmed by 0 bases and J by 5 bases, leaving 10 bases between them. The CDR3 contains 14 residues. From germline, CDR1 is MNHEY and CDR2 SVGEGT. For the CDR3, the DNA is TGTGCCAGCAGTTACTCTTGGGCGCGAACTGAAGCTTTCTTT. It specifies CASSYSWARTEAFF.

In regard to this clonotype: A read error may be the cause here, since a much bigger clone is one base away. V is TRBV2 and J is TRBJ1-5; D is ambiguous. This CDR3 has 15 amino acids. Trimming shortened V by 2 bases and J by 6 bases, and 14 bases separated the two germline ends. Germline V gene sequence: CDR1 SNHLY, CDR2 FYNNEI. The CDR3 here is CASSEMYSGSQPQHF. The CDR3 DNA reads TGTGCCAGCAGTGAAATGTATTCGGGCAGTCAGCCCCAGCATTTT.

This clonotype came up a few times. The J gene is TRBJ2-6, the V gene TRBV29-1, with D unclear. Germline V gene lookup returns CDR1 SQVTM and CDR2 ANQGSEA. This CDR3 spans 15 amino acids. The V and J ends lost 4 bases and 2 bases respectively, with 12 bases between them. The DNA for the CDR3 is TGCAGCGTTGGAACATCGCGGACTGGGGCCAACGTCCTGACTTTC. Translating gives CSVGTSRTGANVLTF.

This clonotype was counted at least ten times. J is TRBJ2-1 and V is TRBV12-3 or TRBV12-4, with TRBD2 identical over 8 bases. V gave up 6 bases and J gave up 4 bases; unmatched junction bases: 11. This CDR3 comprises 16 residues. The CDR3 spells CASSLPGGGQYNEQFF. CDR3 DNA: TGTGCCAGCAGCCTGCCCGGGGGGGGCCAATACAATGAGCAGTTCTTC.